The rows below give T cell receptor beta chains drawn from one sample of a study of beta chain features in type 1 diabetes. Assay: immunoSEQ multiplex PCR; the TCRdb copy retains only in-frame clones and omits some. The sample shows around 330,000 clones, 8% to 13% of them seen only once. The specimen sequenced was naive CD4+ T cells from blood. These receptors all stem from a woman in her 30s in good health. Both conserved end residues are part of each CDR3. Each record gives: clone size, D gene, J gene, V gene, CDR3 protein, CDR3 DNA. D genes are given only for firm matches. Clone size is given for some rows only: seen once, a few or many times, or a class if the clone is expanded.

few	TRBD2	TRBJ2-7	TRBV7-2	CASSLIGGEGPNEQYF	TGTGCCAGCAGCTTAATCGGGGGGGAGGGCCCCAACGAGCAGTACTTC
.	TRBD1	TRBJ2-5	TRBV7-2	CASSVQGAVETQYF	TGTGCCAGCTCGGTCCAGGGGGCTGTAGAGACCCAGTACTTC
few	TRBD2	TRBJ2-2	TRBV7-7	CASSPLAAYNTGELFF	TGTGCTAGCAGCCCTCTAGCGGCATATAACACCGGGGAGCTGTTTTTT
.	TRBD1	TRBJ1-1	TRBV5-1	CASSLEGQGWTEAFF	TGCGCCAGCAGCTTGGAGGGACAGGGGTGGACTGAAGCTTTCTTT
few	.	TRBJ2-3	TRBV5-4	CASSINRVDTQYF	TGTGCCAGCAGCATAAACAGGGTGGATACGCAGTATTTT
few	TRBD2	TRBJ2-1	TRBV5-1	CASSLVPSGRANEQFF	TGCGCCAGCAGCTTGGTTCCCAGCGGGAGGGCCAATGAGCAGTTCTTC
.	.	TRBJ1-4	TRBV4-1	CASSLRAREPKLFF	TGCGCCAGCAGCCTACGAGCGAGGGAGCCAAAACTGTTTTTT
few	TRBD1	TRBJ1-1	TRBV9	CASSTGQGRTEAFF	TGTGCCAGCAGCACAGGACAGGGTCGTACTGAAGCTTTCTTT
few	TRBD1	TRBJ1-5	TRBV30	CAWSVPGGWDQPQHF	TGTGCCTGGAGTGTCCCAGGGGGCTGGGATCAGCCCCAGCATTTT
.	TRBD2	TRBJ2-7	TRBV5-1	CASSRITPGTSGYEQYF	TGCGCCAGCAGCCGAATAACCCCCGGGACTAGCGGATACGAGCAGTACTTC
.	TRBD2	TRBJ2-2	TRBV5-1	CASSFSPTSGRFDGELFF	TGCGCCAGCAGCTTCTCCCCGACTAGCGGGAGATTTGACGGGGAGCTGTTTTTT
.	TRBD1	TRBJ2-3	TRBV7-2	CASSFQQGAWTDTQYF	TGTGCCAGCAGCTTCCAACAGGGGGCGTGGACAGATACGCAGTATTTT
few	TRBD2	TRBJ2-7	TRBV10-2	CASFLAGGYEQYF	TGCGCCAGCTTTCTAGCGGGTGGCTACGAGCAGTACTTC
few	.	TRBJ1-1	TRBV30	CAWRRSLEAFF	TGTGCCTGGAGAAGGAGCCTTGAAGCTTTCTTT
.	.	TRBJ2-1	TRBV11-3	CASSLVATGNEQFF	TGTGCCAGCAGCTTAGTGGCAACAGGGAATGAGCAGTTCTTC
few	TRBD2	TRBJ2-7	TRBV28	CASSLLAGTYEQYF	TGTGCCAGCAGTTTACTAGCGGGGACTTACGAGCAGTACTTC
few	TRBD1	TRBJ2-7	TRBV5-1	CASSSGQDSEISYEQYF	TGCGCCAGCAGCTCGGGACAGGACTCCGAAATCTCCTACGAGCAGTACTTC
.	.	TRBJ2-1	TRBV19	CASSLQYNEQFF	TGTGCCAGTAGCCTCCAGTACAATGAGCAGTTCTTC
few	.	TRBJ2-7	TRBV30	CAWSVRGTDEQYF	TGTGCCTGGAGTGTACGGGGTACGGACGAGCAGTACTTC
.	.	TRBJ2-1	TRBV18	CASSPRGLSSYNEQFF	TGTGCCAGCTCACCTCGGGGTCTTAGCTCCTACAATGAGCAGTTCTTC
few	TRBD2	TRBJ2-2	TRBV4-2	CASSQSSGLARTGELFF	TGTGCCAGCAGCCAATCCTCGGGACTAGCAAGGACCGGGGAGCTGTTTTTT
few	TRBD1	TRBJ1-5	TRBV4-3	CASSQETGGNQPQHF	TGCGCCAGCAGCCAAGAGACAGGGGGCAATCAGCCCCAGCATTTT